The 2 T cell receptor beta chains below were found in one sample sequenced in a study of T cell responses to AZD1222 COVID-19 vaccine. Method: immunoSEQ multiplex PCR; TCRdb's copy keeps in-frame clones and lacks some. The data contain roughly 140,000 clones, 90% of them singletons. Material: peripheral blood, obtained on day 0 of AZD1222 vaccination. The receptors shown here come from an adult in good health.

In nucleotides, the CDR3 is TGTGCCAGCAGCTCTTTAGGGCGGGGGAACTCCTACGAGCAGTACTTC. Translating it yields CASSSLGRGNSYEQYF. V is TRBV13 and J is TRBJ2-7; TRBD2 matches 7 bases. Germline CDR1 and CDR2: PRHDT and FYEKMQ (reference sequence). This CDR3 comprises 16 residues. The J segment lost 0 bases and the V segment lost 4 bases, leaving 9 bases of the junction unmatched.

The CDR3 protein is CAISDAGGSSTDTQYF. The CDR3 coding sequence is TGTGCCATCAGTGACGCCGGGGGCTCTAGCACAGATACGCAGTATTTT. The chain employs TRBV10-3 and TRBJ2-3; either TRBD1 or TRBD2 may supply D (6 bases each). This CDR3 has 16 amino acids. The germline CDR1 and CDR2 sequences are ENHRY and SYGVKD. Trimming shortened V by 3 bases and J by 0 bases, and 13 bases separated the two germline ends.